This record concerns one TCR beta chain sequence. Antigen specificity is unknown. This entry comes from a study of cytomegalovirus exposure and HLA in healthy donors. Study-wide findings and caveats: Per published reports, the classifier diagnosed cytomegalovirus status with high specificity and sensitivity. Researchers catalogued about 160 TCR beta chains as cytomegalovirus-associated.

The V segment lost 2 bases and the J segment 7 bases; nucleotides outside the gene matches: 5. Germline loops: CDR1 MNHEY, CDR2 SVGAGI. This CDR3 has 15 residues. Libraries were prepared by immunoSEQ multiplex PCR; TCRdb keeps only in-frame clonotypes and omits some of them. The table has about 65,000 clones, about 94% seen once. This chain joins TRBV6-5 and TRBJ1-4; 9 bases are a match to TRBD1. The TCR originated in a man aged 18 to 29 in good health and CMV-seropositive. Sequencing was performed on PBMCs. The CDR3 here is CASSYGTGRSEKLFF. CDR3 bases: TGTGCCAGCAGTTACGGGACAGGGAGGAGTGAAAAACTGTTTTTT.